This entry lists 17 T cell receptor beta chains sequenced from one sample in a study of cytomegalovirus exposure and HLA in healthy donors. The PCR contained 60 Vbeta and 13 Jbeta primers. Produced via immunoSEQ multiplex PCR; TCRdb's table is partial and in-frame only. The sample carries fewer than 85,000 clones, roughly 76% recorded once. Sequencing input: PBMCs. These receptors originate from a male donor in good health and CMV-seropositive.

The rearrangement uses TRBV5-1 and TRBJ1-1, with 7 bases aligning to TRBD1. This CDR3 has 14 residues. V was pared by 4 bases and J by 4 bases, with 7 bases of the junction left unmatched. The germline V gene encodes CDR1 SGHRS and CDR2 YFSETQ. The CDR3 here is CASSATGMATEAFF. The CDR3 DNA follows: TGCGCCAGCAGCGCGACAGGGATGGCCACTGAAGCTTTCTTT.

This rearrangement joins TRBV6-6 to TRBJ2-7, with D possibly being TRBD1 (5 bases). The germline V gene has CDR1 MNHNY and CDR2 SVGAGI (reference sequence). V shed 6 bases and J shed 6 bases, with 9 bases lying between them. This CDR3 is 11 amino acids long. Written as DNA, the CDR3 is TGTGCCAGCAGCAGGGTAGGCGAGCAGTACTTC. Translation: CASSRVGEQYF.

Written as DNA, the CDR3 is TGTGCCAGCTCACCAGGGGTAGCGGGCGCCTACAATGAGCAGTTCTTC. Translating it yields CASSPGVAGAYNEQFF. V usage is TRBV18 and J usage is TRBJ2-1, with 7 bases lining up with TRBD2. The germline V gene encodes CDR1 KGHSH and CDR2 LQKENI. J lost 2 bases, V lost 2 bases, and 6 bases had no gene match. The CDR3 spans 16 residues.

This clone turned up a few times. The CDR3 nucleotides read TGTGCCAGCAGTCCCCCGGGACACTACTATGGCTACACCTTC. It translates to CASSPPGHYYGYTF. The chain combines TRBV6-5 with TRBJ1-2, with D possibly TRBD1 on 6 matching bases. The CDR3 has 14 amino acids. Trimming took off 5 bases at V and 3 bases at J, with 13 bases between the two ends. From germline, CDR1 is MNHEY and CDR2 SVGAGI.

The gene calls are TRBV19 and TRBJ2-3; 7 bases are shared with TRBD1. In germline, CDR1 is LNHDA, CDR2 SQIVND (reference sequence). The CDR3 is 14 amino acids. After removal of 9 bases from V and 2 bases from J, the junction contained 8 bases not matched to a gene. In DNA form, the CDR3 reads TGTGCCAGCCGCGGACAGGTTATCACAGATACGCAGTATTTT. Its protein product is CASRGQVITDTQYF. The entire variable domain, with the rest obtained from reference TRBV19 and TRBJ2-3, is as follows: DGGITQSPKYLFRKEGQNVTLSCEQNLNHDAMYWYRQDPGQGLRLIYYSQIVNDFQKGDIAEGYSVSREKKESFPLTVTSAQKNPTAFYLCASRGQVITDTQYFGPGTRLTVL.

V and J are TRBV25-1 and TRBJ2-7; 7 nucleotides agree with TRBD1. Germline lookup yields CDR1 MGHDK and CDR2 SYGVNS. With V trimmed by 7 bases and J by 3 bases, 15 bases remained unmatched. The CDR3 has 16 amino acids. The CDR3 region has the DNA TGTGCCAGCATTCCAACGAGGGGGACAGACCTCTACGAGCAGTACTTC. Amino acids: CASIPTRGTDLYEQYF.

The chain uses TRBV7-3 and TRBJ2-5; TRBD1 aligns across 7 bases. The J segment lost 2 bases and the V segment lost 2 bases, leaving 5 bases of the junction unmatched. Per the germline V gene, CDR1 is SGHTA and CDR2 is FQGTGA. The CDR3 runs 15 residues. The CDR3 sequence: CASSLAGTAQETQYF. The CDR3 nucleotides read TGTGCCAGCAGCTTAGCCGGGACAGCACAAGAGACCCAGTACTTC.

The rearrangement joins TRBV9 to TRBJ2-2; TRBD2 aligns across 11 bases. The CDR3 length is 18 residues. Unmatched junction bases numbered 10, after V lost 0 bases and J lost 6 bases. Germline V gene lookup returns CDR1 SGDLS and CDR2 YYNGEE. In DNA form, the CDR3 reads TGTGCCAGCAGCGTAGCGATTAGCGGGAGGGCTGGCGCCGGGGAGCTGTTTTTT. Translating gives CASSVAISGRAGAGELFF.

The chain recombines TRBV18 with TRBJ1-5, with 9 bases matching TRBD1. Germline V lookup: CDR1 KGHSH, CDR2 LQKENI. V lost 3 bases to trimming and J lost 4 bases; unmatched junction nucleotides: 7. CDR3 length equals 16 residues. The CDR3 is CASSPQGQGRNQPQHF. CDR3 bases: TGTGCCAGCTCACCCCAGGGACAGGGCCGTAATCAGCCCCAGCATTTT.

This clone came up once. The chain links TRBV27 to TRBJ1-1, with D unresolved. The CDR3 runs to 19 residues. The germline V gene has CDR1 MNHEY and CDR2 SMNVEV (reference sequence). The V and J ends lost 3 bases and 0 bases respectively, with 23 bases between them. CDR3 region: CASSFRPGYQLLMNTEAFF. The CDR3 DNA sequence: TGTGCCAGCAGTTTCCGCCCCGGATACCAACTACTTATGAACACTGAAGCTTTCTTT.

The chain carries TRBV5-4 and TRBJ2-7; possible D gene TRBD1, 6 bases. V was pared by 2 bases and J by 0 bases, with 12 bases between. Germline assignment: CDR1 SGHNT and CDR2 YYREEE (reference sequence). The CDR3 loop spans 15 amino acids. The CDR3 is CASSFPGVSSYEQYF. CDR3 bases: TGTGCCAGCAGCTTCCCAGGGGTTAGCTCCTACGAGCAGTACTTC.

The V gene is TRBV18, the J gene TRBJ1-4; D is uncertain. V was clipped by 3 bases and J by 0 bases, with 5 bases between them. This CDR3 has 14 amino acids. The V gene's germline CDR1 is KGHSH and CDR2 LQKENI. The CDR3 DNA follows: TGTGCCAGCTCACCCGGTGCAACTAATGAAAAACTGTTTTTT. Its translation: CASSPGATNEKLFF.

The table lists this clone with a few counts. The CDR3 reads CASSARETQYF. Written as DNA, the CDR3 is TGTGCCAGCAGTGCTAGGGAGACCCAGTACTTC. The V gene is TRBV2, the J gene TRBJ2-5; D not resolved. Per the germline V gene, CDR1 is SNHLY and CDR2 is FYNNEI. The CDR3 extends over 11 amino acids. Trimming removed 4 bases from V and 5 bases from J, with 5 bases in between. The variable domain in full, with the rest retrieved from reference TRBV2 and TRBJ2-5, is EPEVTQTPSHQVTQMGQEVILRCVPISNHLYFYWYRQILGQKVEFLVSFYNNEISEKSEIFDDQFSVERPDGSNFTLKIRSTKLEDSAMYFCASSARETQYFGPGTRLLVL.

This clone was found once. V gene TRBV5-4 combines with J gene TRBJ2-3; D perhaps matches TRBD2 (6 bases). Trimming took 3 bases from V and 0 from J, leaving 8 bases between them. This CDR3 has 14 residues. Germline CDR1 and CDR2: SGHNT and YYREEE (reference sequence). CDR3 in amino acids: CASSWGDSTDTQYF. In nucleotides, the CDR3 is TGTGCCAGCAGCTGGGGGGACAGCACAGATACGCAGTATTTT.

This clone was counted a few times. The V and J genes are TRBV7-2 and TRBJ1-1; possibly TRBD1 for D (5 bases). The germline CDR1 and CDR2 sequences are SGHTA and FQGNSA. The CDR3 totals 15 residues. V was clipped by 4 bases and J by 4 bases, with 16 bases between them. CDR3 nucleotide sequence: TGTGCCAGCAGCTCCCCAGGGTTTGAGTTCACTGAAGCTTTCTTT. It encodes CASSSPGFEFTEAFF.

The V and J genes are TRBV9 and TRBJ2-7; 7 bases are shared with TRBD2. Germline trimming cut 4 bases from V and 0 bases from J; bases unmatched to any gene: 4. The V gene's germline CDR1 is SGDLS and CDR2 YYNGEE. The CDR3 has 14 amino acids. CDR3 nucleotide sequence: TGTGCCAGCAGCAAACGGGACTACTCCTACGAGCAGTACTTC. Protein product: CASSKRDYSYEQYF.

This rearrangement joins TRBV27 to TRBJ1-5; D ambiguous. Germline CDR1 and CDR2: MNHEY and SMNVEV (reference sequence). With 8 bases removed from V and 3 bases from J, the gap between germline ends came to 14 bases. This CDR3 has 14 amino acids. For the CDR3, the DNA is TGTGCCAGCGGATCGGACGGACTCAATCAGCCCCAGCATTTT. It codes for CASGSDGLNQPQHF.